This TCR beta chain was retrieved from a study of CD8+CD57+ T cells in acquired aplastic anemia. Study-wide background: The average for DNA from sorted CD4+ and CD8+ cells was roughly 3 ug. Notes on the study in general: Patients and healthy controls showed no significant CD8+ Simpson's diversity difference.

This CDR3 is 14 amino acids long. Per germline, CDR1 SGHNT and CDR2 YYREEE (reference sequence). V was shortened by 0 bases and J by 0 bases, with 4 bases between the two germline ends. This clonotype has ten or more counts. Its specificity is not known. It was genomic DNA that served as the template for profiling TCR beta VDJ and CDR3. TCRdb passed the reads through MiXCR, listing each CDR3 protein once. The top ten clones hold 2.5% to 3% of a sample with 100,000 to 150,000 distinct CDR3 sequences, around 48% of them seen once. The V gene is TRBV5-4, the J gene TRBJ2-4; D gene ambiguous. This clonotype originated in a human donor in good health, serving as a control. The sequenced material came from sorted CD4+, CD8+, or CD8+CD57+ T cells (not recorded which) from PBMCs. Here the CDR3 reads CASSLDTAKNIQYF. The CDR3 nucleotides are TGTGCCAGCAGCTTGGACACAGCCAAAAACATTCAGTACTTC.